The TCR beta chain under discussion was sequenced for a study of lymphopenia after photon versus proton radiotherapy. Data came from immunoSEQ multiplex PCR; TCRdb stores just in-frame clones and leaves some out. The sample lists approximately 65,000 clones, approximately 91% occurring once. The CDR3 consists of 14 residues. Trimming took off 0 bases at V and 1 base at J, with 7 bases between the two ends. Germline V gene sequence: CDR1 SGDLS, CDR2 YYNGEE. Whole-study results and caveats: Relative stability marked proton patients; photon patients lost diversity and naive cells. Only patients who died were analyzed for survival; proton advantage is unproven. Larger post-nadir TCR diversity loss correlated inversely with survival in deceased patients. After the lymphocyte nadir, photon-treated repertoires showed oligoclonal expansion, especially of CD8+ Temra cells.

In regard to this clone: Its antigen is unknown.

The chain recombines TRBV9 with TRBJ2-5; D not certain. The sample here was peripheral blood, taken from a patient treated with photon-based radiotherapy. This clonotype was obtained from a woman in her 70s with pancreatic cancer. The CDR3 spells CASSVEGSQETQYF. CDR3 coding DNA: TGTGCCAGCAGCGTAGAGGGTAGCCAAGAGACCCAGTACTTC.